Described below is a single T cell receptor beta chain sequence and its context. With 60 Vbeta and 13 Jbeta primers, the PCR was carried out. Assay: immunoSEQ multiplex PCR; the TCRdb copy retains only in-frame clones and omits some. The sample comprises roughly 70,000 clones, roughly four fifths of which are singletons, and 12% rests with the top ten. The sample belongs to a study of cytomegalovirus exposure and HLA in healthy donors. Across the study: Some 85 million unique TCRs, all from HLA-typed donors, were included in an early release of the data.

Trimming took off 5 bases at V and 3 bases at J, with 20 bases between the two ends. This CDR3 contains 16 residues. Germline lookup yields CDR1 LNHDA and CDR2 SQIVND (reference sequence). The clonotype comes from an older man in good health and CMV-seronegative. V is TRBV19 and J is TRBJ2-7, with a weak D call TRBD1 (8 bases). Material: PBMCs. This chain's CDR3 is CASSPLGGTGSYEQYF. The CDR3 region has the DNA TGTGCCAGTAGTCCCCTGGGGGGGACAGGCAGCTACGAGCAGTACTTC.